The rows below give T cell receptor beta chains drawn from one sample of a study of CD8+ T cells in alopecia areata. The method was immunoSEQ multiplex PCR; TCRdb's version includes in-frame clones alone and lacks a portion of them. The table shows 180,000 or so clones, with about 67% occurring only once. Here the sequenced sample was CD8+ T cells sorted from blood, taken at week 0. These receptors all come from a human donor with alopecia areata. Both conserved end residues are part of each CDR3. The D gene is left open where the match is weak. Size tells how often a clone was seen (once, few, many) or the class of an expanded clone, and some rows leave it out.

CDR3 DNA: TGCAGCGTGGACCCAGGACAGGGGGGCACTGAAGCTTTCTTT
CDR3 protein: CSVDPGQGGTEAFF
V gene: TRBV29-1
clone size: -
D gene: TRBD1
J gene: TRBJ1-1

CDR3 DNA: TGTGCCTGGAGTGTCGTAGGGGGCGATCAGCCCCAGCATTTT
CDR3 protein: CAWSVVGGDQPQHF
V gene: TRBV30
clone size: -
D gene: TRBD1
J gene: TRBJ1-5

CDR3 DNA: TGTGCCAGCAGCCCCCGGGACACAAGCTACAATGAGCAGTTCTTC
CDR3 protein: CASSPRDTSYNEQFF
V gene: TRBV7-9
clone size: few
D gene: -
J gene: TRBJ2-1

CDR3 DNA: TGTGCCAGCAGCTTGGTAGCATCACCCCTCCACTTT
CDR3 protein: CASSLVASPLHF
V gene: TRBV5-6
clone size: -
D gene: -
J gene: TRBJ1-6

CDR3 DNA: TGCGCCAGCGGACAGGATCCTTACACCGGGGAGCTGTTTTTT
CDR3 protein: CASGQDPYTGELFF
V gene: TRBV5-1
clone size: few
D gene: TRBD1
J gene: TRBJ2-2

CDR3 DNA: TGTGCCAGCAGGGGACAGGGGGCCTTAGGGCAAGAGACCCAGTACTTC
CDR3 protein: CASRGQGALGQETQYF
V gene: TRBV25-1
clone size: few
D gene: TRBD1
J gene: TRBJ2-5

CDR3 DNA: TGTGCCATCAGTGCCGGACTAGCCGCCTACGAGCAGTACTTC
CDR3 protein: CAISAGLAAYEQYF
V gene: TRBV10-3
clone size: -
D gene: TRBD2
J gene: TRBJ2-7

CDR3 DNA: TGTGCCAGCAGTGAATTTGGCAACACTGAAGCTTTCTTT
CDR3 protein: CASSEFGNTEAFF
V gene: TRBV25-1
clone size: -
D gene: -
J gene: TRBJ1-1

CDR3 DNA: TGTGCCAGCAGCCGCTCCACCCGAAAGGCATACTACGAGCAGTACTTC
CDR3 protein: CASSRSTRKAYYEQYF
V gene: TRBV6-6
clone size: -
D gene: -
J gene: TRBJ2-7

CDR3 DNA: TGTGCCAGCAGCCCCCTTGGGGTCGCCGCCGGGTACGAGCAGTACTTC
CDR3 protein: CASSPLGVAAGYEQYF
V gene: TRBV4-2
clone size: few
D gene: -
J gene: TRBJ2-7

CDR3 DNA: TGTGCCAGCAGTTCCTTCACACTAGCGGGTGGCGAGACCCAGTACTTC
CDR3 protein: CASSSFTLAGGETQYF
V gene: TRBV28
clone size: -
D gene: TRBD2
J gene: TRBJ2-5

CDR3 DNA: TGTGCCAGCAGCATGGTTGGGGGCGATGGTGATGCTTTCTTT
CDR3 protein: CASSMVGGDGDAFF
V gene: TRBV7-8
clone size: -
D gene: -
J gene: TRBJ1-1

CDR3 DNA: TGTGCCAGCAGCCAAGTTCGGGGGATTGAAGCTTTCTTT
CDR3 protein: CASSQVRGIEAFF
V gene: TRBV14
clone size: few
D gene: -
J gene: TRBJ1-1

CDR3 DNA: TGTGCCTGGACCAACGGACAGTTTGAAGCTTTCTTT
CDR3 protein: CAWTNGQFEAFF
V gene: TRBV30
clone size: -
D gene: -
J gene: TRBJ1-1

CDR3 DNA: TGCAGCGTAGCCGGGACAGGGGAGTCTTACGAGCAGTACTTC
CDR3 protein: CSVAGTGESYEQYF
V gene: TRBV29-1
clone size: -
D gene: TRBD1
J gene: TRBJ2-7

CDR3 DNA: TGTGCCAGTAGGGAGGGGGATGGCTACACCTTC
CDR3 protein: CASREGDGYTF
V gene: TRBV19
clone size: -
D gene: -
J gene: TRBJ1-2

CDR3 DNA: TGTGCCACCAGCACTGACAGGGCCTCCTACGAGCAGTACTTC
CDR3 protein: CATSTDRASYEQYF
V gene: TRBV15
clone size: -
D gene: TRBD1
J gene: TRBJ2-7

CDR3 DNA: TGTGCCAGCAGCTTAGCCCAAGATACGCAGTATTTT
CDR3 protein: CASSLAQDTQYF
V gene: TRBV13
clone size: -
D gene: -
J gene: TRBJ2-3

CDR3 DNA: TGTGCCACCAGCAGAGACAGGGGGTGGAATCAGCCCCAGCATTTT
CDR3 protein: CATSRDRGWNQPQHF
V gene: TRBV15
clone size: -
D gene: TRBD1
J gene: TRBJ1-5

CDR3 DNA: TGCGCCAGCAGTTTCTACTACCGGGACAGAGGAGAGACCCAGTACTTC
CDR3 protein: CASSFYYRDRGETQYF
V gene: TRBV5-1
clone size: few
D gene: TRBD1
J gene: TRBJ2-5

CDR3 DNA: TGTGCCAGCGGAGTCTATGAGCAGTTCTTC
CDR3 protein: CASGVYEQFF
V gene: TRBV6-5
clone size: -
D gene: -
J gene: TRBJ2-1

CDR3 DNA: TGCAGCGTTCTGGGGCCGGGACAGGGGGCTCGATACGAGCAGTACTTC
CDR3 protein: CSVLGPGQGARYEQYF
V gene: TRBV29-1
clone size: -
D gene: TRBD1
J gene: TRBJ2-7

CDR3 DNA: TGTGCCAGCAGCCTCGGCGGGATTAACTATGGCTACACCTTC
CDR3 protein: CASSLGGINYGYTF
V gene: TRBV5-6
clone size: once
D gene: -
J gene: TRBJ1-2

CDR3 DNA: TGTGCCAGCAGCTTAGGACTAGCGCGTGAGACCCAGTACTTC
CDR3 protein: CASSLGLARETQYF
V gene: TRBV7-8
clone size: -
D gene: TRBD2
J gene: TRBJ2-5

CDR3 DNA: TGTGCCTGGGCAGGGCAAGAGACCCAGTACTTC
CDR3 protein: CAWAGQETQYF
V gene: TRBV30
clone size: -
D gene: -
J gene: TRBJ2-5

CDR3 DNA: TGTGCCAGCAGCTACGGGACCAGGACCCAAGAGACCCAGTACTTC
CDR3 protein: CASSYGTRTQETQYF
V gene: TRBV7-9
clone size: few
D gene: -
J gene: TRBJ2-5

CDR3 DNA: TGTGCCAGCAGTGTCGGACAGGGGGGATATGGCTACACCTTC
CDR3 protein: CASSVGQGGYGYTF
V gene: TRBV25-1
clone size: -
D gene: TRBD1
J gene: TRBJ1-2